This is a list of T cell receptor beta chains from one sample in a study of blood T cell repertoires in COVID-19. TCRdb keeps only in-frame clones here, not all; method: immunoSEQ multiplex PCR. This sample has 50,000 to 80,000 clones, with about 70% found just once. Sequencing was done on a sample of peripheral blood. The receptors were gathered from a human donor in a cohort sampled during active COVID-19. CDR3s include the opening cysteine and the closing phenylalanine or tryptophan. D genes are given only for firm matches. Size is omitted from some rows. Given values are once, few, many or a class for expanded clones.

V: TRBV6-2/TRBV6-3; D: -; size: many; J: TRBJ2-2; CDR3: CASSRVSNTGELFF; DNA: TGTGCCAGCAGTCGGGTATCGAACACCGGGGAGCTGTTTTTT
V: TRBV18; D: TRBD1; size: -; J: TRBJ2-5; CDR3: CASSGQGLQETQYF; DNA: TGTGCCAGCTCAGGACAGGGGCTACAAGAGACCCAGTACTTC
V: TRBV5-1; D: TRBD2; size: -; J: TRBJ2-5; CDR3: CASSLGSSGGETQYF; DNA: TGCGCCAGCAGCTTGGGTTCTAGCGGGGGTGAGACCCAGTACTTC
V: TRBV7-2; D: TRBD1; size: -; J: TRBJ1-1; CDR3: CASSSGQVGEAFF; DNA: TGTGCCAGCAGCTCGGGACAGGTCGGAGAAGCTTTCTTT
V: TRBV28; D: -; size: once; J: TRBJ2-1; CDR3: CASRSGSAASYNEQFF; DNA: TGTGCCAGCCGCTCGGGGTCAGCGGCCTCCTACAATGAGCAGTTCTTC
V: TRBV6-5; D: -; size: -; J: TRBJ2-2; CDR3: CASSNRPGAGELFF; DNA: TGTGCCAGCTCGAATAGACCGGGGGCCGGGGAGCTGTTTTTT
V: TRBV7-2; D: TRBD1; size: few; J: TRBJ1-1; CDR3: CASSARQGRDTEAFF; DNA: TGTGCCAGCAGCGCCCGACAGGGGCGGGACACTGAAGCTTTCTTT
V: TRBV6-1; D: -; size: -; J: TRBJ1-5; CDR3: CASANRARQPQHF; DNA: TGTGCGAGCGCAAACAGGGCGCGTCAGCCCCAGCATTTT
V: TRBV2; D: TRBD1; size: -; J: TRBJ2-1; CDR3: CASSEAVVRQGNNEQFF; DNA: TGTGCCAGCAGTGAAGCTGTGGTGAGACAGGGCAACAATGAGCAGTTCTTC
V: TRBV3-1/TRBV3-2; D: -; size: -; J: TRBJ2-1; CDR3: CASRFGNEQFF; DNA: TGTGCCAGCAGATTCGGCAATGAGCAGTTCTTC
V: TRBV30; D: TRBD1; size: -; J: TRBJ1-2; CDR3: CAWTDRGLYGYTF; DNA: TGTGCCTGGACAGACAGGGGGCTGTATGGCTACACCTTC
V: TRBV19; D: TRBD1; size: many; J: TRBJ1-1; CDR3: CASSMSGTGSTEAFF; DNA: TGTGCCAGTAGTATGTCCGGGACAGGGTCCACTGAAGCTTTCTTT
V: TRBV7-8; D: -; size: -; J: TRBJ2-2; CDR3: CASSLGENTGELFF; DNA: TGTGCCAGCAGCTTAGGAGAAAACACCGGGGAGCTGTTTTTT
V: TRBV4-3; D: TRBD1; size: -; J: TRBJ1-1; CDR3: CASSQASPGQGAEAFF; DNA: TGCGCCAGCAGCCAAGCCTCCCCGGGACAGGGGGCAGAAGCTTTCTTT
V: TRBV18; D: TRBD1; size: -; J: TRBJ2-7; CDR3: CASSGQVLTYEQYF; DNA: TGTGCCAGCTCGGGACAGGTCCTAACCTACGAGCAGTACTTC
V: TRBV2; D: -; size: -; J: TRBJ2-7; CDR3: CASSESTHSYEQYF; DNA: TGTGCCAGCAGTGAATCTACGCACTCCTACGAGCAGTACTTC
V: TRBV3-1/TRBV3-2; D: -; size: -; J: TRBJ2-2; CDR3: CASSQGGLWARVSGELFF; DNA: TGTGCCAGCAGCCAAGGAGGGCTATGGGCCCGCGTTAGCGGGGAGCTGTTTTTT
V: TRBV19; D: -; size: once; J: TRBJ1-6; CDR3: CASSLAGGGSNSPLHF; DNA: TGTGCCAGTAGTCTCGCGGGGGGGGGTAGTAATTCACCCCTCCACTTT
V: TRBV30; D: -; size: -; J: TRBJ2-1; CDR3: CAWSVGGLGGAHEQFF; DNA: TGTGCCTGGAGTGTAGGGGGTCTTGGGGGGGCCCATGAGCAGTTCTTC
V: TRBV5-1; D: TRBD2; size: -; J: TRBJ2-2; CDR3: CASSPGLAVNTGELFF; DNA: TGCGCCAGCAGCCCGGGACTAGCGGTGAACACCGGGGAGCTGTTTTTT
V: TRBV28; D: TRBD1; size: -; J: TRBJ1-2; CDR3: CASSATGVYGYTF; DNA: TGTGCCAGCTCCGCGACAGGGGTCTATGGCTACACCTTC
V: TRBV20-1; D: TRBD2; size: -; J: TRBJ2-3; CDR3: CSASPSGADTQYF; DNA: TGCAGTGCTAGTCCTAGCGGAGCTGATACGCAGTATTTT
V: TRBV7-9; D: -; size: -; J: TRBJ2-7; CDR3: CASSNGGALDYEQYF; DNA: TGTGCCAGCAGCAATGGAGGGGCGCTGGACTACGAGCAGTACTTC
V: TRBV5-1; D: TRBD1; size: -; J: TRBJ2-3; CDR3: CASSSSDRGTDTQYF; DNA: TGCGCCAGCAGCTCATCGGACAGGGGTACAGATACGCAGTATTTT
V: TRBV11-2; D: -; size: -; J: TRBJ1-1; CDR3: CASSLERQTEAFF; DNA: TGTGCCAGCAGCTTGGAAAGACAGACTGAAGCTTTCTTT
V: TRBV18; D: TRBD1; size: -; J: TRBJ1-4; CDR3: CASSKSGTGLEELFF; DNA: TGTGCCAGCTCAAAATCCGGGACAGGGCTTGAGGAACTGTTTTTT
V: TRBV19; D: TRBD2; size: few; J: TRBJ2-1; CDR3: CASSSGLAGGQEQFF; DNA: TGTGCCAGTTCGTCTGGACTAGCGGGGGGGCAGGAGCAGTTCTTC
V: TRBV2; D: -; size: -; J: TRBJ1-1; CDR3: CASANGGTEAFF; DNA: TGTGCCAGCGCTAACGGCGGGACTGAAGCTTTCTTT
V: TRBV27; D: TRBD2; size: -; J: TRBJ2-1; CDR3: CASTRLAGGLSEQFF; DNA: TGTGCCAGCACCCGACTAGCGGGGGGGCTATCTGAGCAGTTCTTC
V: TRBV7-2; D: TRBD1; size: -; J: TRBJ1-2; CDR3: CASSAKGQAGGYTF; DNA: TGTGCCAGCAGCGCGAAGGGACAGGCGGGTGGCTACACCTTC
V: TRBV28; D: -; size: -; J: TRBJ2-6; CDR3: CASSFQVSGANVLTF; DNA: TGTGCCAGCAGTTTCCAGGTCTCTGGGGCCAACGTCCTGACTTTC
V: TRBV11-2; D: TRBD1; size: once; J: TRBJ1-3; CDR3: CASSSQTGWGNTIYF; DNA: TGTGCCAGCAGCTCTCAGACAGGGTGGGGAAACACCATATATTTT
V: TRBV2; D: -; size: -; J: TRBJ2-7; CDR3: CASSESGARAYEQYF; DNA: TGTGCCAGCAGTGAATCTGGGGCGCGCGCCTACGAGCAGTACTTC
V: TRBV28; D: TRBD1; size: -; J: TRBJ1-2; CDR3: CASSSTGVYGYTF; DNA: TGTGCCAGCAGCTCAACAGGGGTTTATGGCTACACCTTC
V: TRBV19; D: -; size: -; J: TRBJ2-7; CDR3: CASSIGTPGYEQYF; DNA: TGTGCCAGTAGTATAGGAACACCAGGCTACGAGCAGTACTTC
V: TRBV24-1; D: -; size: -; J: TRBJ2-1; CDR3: CATSDFRVSSYNEQFF; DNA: TGTGCCACCAGTGATTTTCGGGTAAGCTCCTACAATGAGCAGTTCTTC
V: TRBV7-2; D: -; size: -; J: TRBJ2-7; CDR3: CASSQDRPYEQYF; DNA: TGTGCCAGCAGCCAGGACAGACCCTACGAGCAGTACTTC
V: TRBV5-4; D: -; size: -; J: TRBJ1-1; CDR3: CASSPPSTNTEAFF; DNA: TGTGCCAGCAGCCCCCCGAGTACGAACACTGAAGCTTTCTTT
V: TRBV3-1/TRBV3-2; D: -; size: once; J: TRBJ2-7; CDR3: CASSQTPNRAYEQYF; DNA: TGTGCCAGCAGCCAAACGCCAAATAGAGCCTACGAGCAGTACTTC
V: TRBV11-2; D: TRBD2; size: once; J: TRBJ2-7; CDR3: CASSLGLAGVEQYF; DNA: TGTGCCAGCAGCTTAGGACTAGCGGGGGTGGAGCAGTACTTC
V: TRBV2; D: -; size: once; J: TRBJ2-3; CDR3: CASSENSDTQYF; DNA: TGTGCCAGCAGTGAAAATTCGGATACGCAGTATTTT
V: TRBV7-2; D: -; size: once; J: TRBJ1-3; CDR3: CASSRAGMSGNTIYF; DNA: TGTGCCAGCTCAAGGGCGGGAATGTCAGGAAACACCATATATTTT
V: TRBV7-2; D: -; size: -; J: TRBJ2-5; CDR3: CASSLGGLAQETQYF; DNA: TGTGCCAGCAGCCTAGGGGGGCTAGCCCAAGAGACCCAGTACTTC
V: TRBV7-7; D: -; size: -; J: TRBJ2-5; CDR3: CASSSGTAETQYF; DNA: TGTGCTAGCAGCTCCGGGACTGCGGAGACCCAGTACTTC
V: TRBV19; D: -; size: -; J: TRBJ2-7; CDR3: CASSNGLQYEQYF; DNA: TGTGCCAGTAGTAACGGGTTACAATACGAGCAGTACTTC
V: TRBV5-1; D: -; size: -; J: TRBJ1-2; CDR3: CASSETVASYGYTF; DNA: TGCGCCAGCAGCGAGACAGTCGCCTCCTATGGCTACACCTTC
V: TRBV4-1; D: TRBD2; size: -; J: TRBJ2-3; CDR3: CASSQLYGLAQYF; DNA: TGCGCCAGCAGCCAACTATATGGACTAGCGCAGTATTTT